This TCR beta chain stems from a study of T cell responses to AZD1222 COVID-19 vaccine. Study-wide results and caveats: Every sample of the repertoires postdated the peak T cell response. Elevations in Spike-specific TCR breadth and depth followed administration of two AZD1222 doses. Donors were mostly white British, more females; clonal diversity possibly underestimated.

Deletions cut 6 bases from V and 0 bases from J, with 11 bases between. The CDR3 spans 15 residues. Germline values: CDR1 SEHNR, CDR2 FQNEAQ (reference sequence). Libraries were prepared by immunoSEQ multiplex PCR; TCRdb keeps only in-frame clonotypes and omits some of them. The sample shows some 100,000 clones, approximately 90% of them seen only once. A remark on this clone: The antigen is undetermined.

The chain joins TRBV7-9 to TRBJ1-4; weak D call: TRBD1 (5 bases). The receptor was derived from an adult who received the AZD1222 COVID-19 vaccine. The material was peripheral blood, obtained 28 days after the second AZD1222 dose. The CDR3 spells CASSSMGATNEKLFF. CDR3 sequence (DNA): TGTGCCAGCAGTTCCATGGGGGCAACTAATGAAAAACTGTTTTTT.